The present TCR beta chain was sequenced within a study of blood T cell repertoires in COVID-19. Produced via immunoSEQ multiplex PCR; TCRdb's table is partial and in-frame only. The profile shows under 250,000 clones, 65% to 90% of them singletons. The V and J ends lost 1 base and 0 bases, in that order; junction bases with no gene match: 11. Germline V gene sequence: CDR1 SGHRS, CDR2 YFSETQ. This CDR3 has 20 residues. The material sequenced was PBMCs or T cells enriched from blood (not recorded which). The V call is TRBV5-1, the J call TRBJ2-1; the match to TRBD2 covers 12 bases. The receptor was isolated from a woman aged 50 to 65 with acute COVID-19. The CDR3 DNA follows: TGCGCCAGCAGCTTGTCTAGCGGGGGGGTCTCTAGGAGCTCCTACAATGAGCAGTTCTTC. The encoded protein is CASSLSSGGVSRSSYNEQFF.